The rows below give T cell receptor beta chains drawn from one sample of a study of T cell changes during pregnancy in multiple sclerosis. This table comes from immunoSEQ multiplex PCR, and its TCRdb copy is limited to in-frame clones, with some not included. The sample holds fewer than 50,000 clones; around 92% are singletons and the top ten take about 4.5%. Sequenced here: CD8+ T cells from peripheral blood mononuclear cells, sampled in the first trimester of pregnancy. The receptors stem from a female donor with multiple sclerosis, enrolled in a pregnancy study. CDR3s leave out the opening cysteine and the closing phenylalanine or tryptophan.

CDR3aa	v_gene	j_gene
ASSEQGAFYEQF	TRBV10-2	TRBJ2-1
AISESPTYEQY	TRBV10-3	TRBJ2-7
ASSQVGEGVMNTEAF	TRBV4-1	TRBJ1-1
ASSFLAGGLNEQF	TRBV28	TRBJ2-1
ASSLWATGFEQY	TRBV5-1	TRBJ2-7
ASSARTGVNGYT	TRBV9	TRBJ1-2
ASSDITGTTGELF	TRBV6-1	TRBJ2-2
ASSLVAVRDNEQF	TRBV7-6	TRBJ2-1
ASITGLQNTEAF	TRBV2	TRBJ1-1
ASSEKSYSYSYEQY	TRBV6-1	TRBJ2-7
ASSSGTGSHQPQH	TRBV19	TRBJ1-5
ASSLSTGSTDTQY	TRBV27	TRBJ2-3
ASSDSASSTDTQY	TRBV6-4	TRBJ2-3
ASSVSSTEAF	TRBV6-1	TRBJ1-1
ASSDVGEAF	TRBV2	TRBJ1-1
ASSGGREQY	TRBV9	TRBJ2-7
ATQRWLAGGETQY	TRBV19	TRBJ2-5
ASSLVGTTYEQY	TRBV7-2	TRBJ2-7
ASSPSGMYEQY	TRBV7-3	TRBJ2-7
ASSSPETNTGELF	TRBV7-9	TRBJ2-2
ASSDLSGANVLT	TRBV6-4	TRBJ2-6
ASSRQGLNQPQH	TRBV27	TRBJ1-5
ASSPTGIRTDTQY	TRBV18	TRBJ2-3
ASSQDLGSSEIYGYT	TRBV4-1	TRBJ1-2
ASSLSGDPYNEQF	TRBV27	TRBJ2-1
ASSLDRVDSPLH	TRBV7-8	TRBJ1-6
ASSFRADTEAF	TRBV27	TRBJ1-1
ASSQTAGGPSGTDTQY	TRBV7-6	TRBJ2-3
ASSKTGGPPISYYEQY	TRBV11-2	TRBJ2-7
ASSLLAGATGELF	TRBV27	TRBJ2-2
ASNLGLSSYNEQF	TRBV6-1	TRBJ2-1
ASSSFDTEAF	TRBV6-6	TRBJ1-1
ASSFFGRNTEAF	TRBV7-8	TRBJ1-1
ASSVGGGLAGWEQF	TRBV9	TRBJ2-1
ASSPEGAPEQY	TRBV4-2	TRBJ2-7
ASNLLAGQNEQF	TRBV7-9	TRBJ2-1
ASSLELSGGGYQETQY	TRBV5-5	TRBJ2-5
ASSSPSGGAGYEQY	TRBV13	TRBJ2-7
ASSFPGAGGQYSNQPQH	TRBV28	TRBJ1-5
ASSQGYEQY	TRBV10-1	TRBJ2-7
SAKQGRGYT	TRBV20-1	TRBJ1-2
STGGLNEQF	TRBV20-1	TRBJ2-1